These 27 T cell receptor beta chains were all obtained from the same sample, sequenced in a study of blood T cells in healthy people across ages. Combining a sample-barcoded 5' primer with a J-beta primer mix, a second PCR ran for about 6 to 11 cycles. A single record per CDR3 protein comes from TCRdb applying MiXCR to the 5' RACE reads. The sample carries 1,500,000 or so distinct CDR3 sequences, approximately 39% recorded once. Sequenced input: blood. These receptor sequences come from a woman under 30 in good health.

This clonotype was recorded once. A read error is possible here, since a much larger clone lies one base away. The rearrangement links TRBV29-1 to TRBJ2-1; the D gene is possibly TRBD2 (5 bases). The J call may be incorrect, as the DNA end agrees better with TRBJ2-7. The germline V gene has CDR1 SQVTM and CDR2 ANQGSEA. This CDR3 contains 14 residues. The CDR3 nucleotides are TGCAGCGTTGCGAGGCTAGCCCCTTACAATGAGCAGTACTTC. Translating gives CSVARLAPYNEQYF.

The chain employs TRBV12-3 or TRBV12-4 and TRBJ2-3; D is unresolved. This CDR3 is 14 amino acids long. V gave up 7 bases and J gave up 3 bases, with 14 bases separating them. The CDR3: CASTRGVSTDTQYF. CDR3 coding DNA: TGTGCCAGCACCCGAGGTGTCTCGACAGATACGCAGTATTTT.

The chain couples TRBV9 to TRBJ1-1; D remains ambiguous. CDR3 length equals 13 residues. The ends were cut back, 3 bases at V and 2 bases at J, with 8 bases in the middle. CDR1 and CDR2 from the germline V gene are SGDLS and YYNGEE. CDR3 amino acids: CASSGAINTEAFF. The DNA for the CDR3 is TGTGCCAGCAGCGGAGCGATTAACACTGAAGCTTTCTTT.

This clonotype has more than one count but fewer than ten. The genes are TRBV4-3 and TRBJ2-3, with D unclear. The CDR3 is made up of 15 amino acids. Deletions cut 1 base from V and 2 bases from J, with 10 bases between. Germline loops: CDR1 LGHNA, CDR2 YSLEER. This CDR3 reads CASSQGPILTDTQYF. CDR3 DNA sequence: TGCGCCAGCAGCCAAGGGCCAATCCTCACAGATACGCAGTATTTT.

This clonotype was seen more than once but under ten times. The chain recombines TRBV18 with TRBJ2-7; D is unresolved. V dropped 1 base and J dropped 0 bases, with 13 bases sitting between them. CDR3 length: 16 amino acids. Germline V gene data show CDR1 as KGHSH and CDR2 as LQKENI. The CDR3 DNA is TGTGCCAGCTCACCACGGGTTGGGATGAGCTCCTACGAGCAGTACTTC. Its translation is CASSPRVGMSSYEQYF. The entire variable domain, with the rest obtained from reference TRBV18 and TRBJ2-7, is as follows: NAGVMQNPRHLVRRRGQEARLRCSPMKGHSHVYWYRQLPEEGLKFMVYLQKENIIDESGMPKERFSAEFPKEGPSILRIQQVVRGDSAAYFCASSPRVGMSSYEQYFGPGTRLTVT.

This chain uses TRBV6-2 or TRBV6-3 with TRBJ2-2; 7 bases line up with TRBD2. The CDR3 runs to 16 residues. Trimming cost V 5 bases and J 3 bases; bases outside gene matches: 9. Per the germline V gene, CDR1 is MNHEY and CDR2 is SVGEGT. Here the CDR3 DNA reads TGTGCCAGCAGTCGGGGGGAACCGCTGCACACCGGGGAGCTGTTTTTT. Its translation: CASSRGEPLHTGELFF.

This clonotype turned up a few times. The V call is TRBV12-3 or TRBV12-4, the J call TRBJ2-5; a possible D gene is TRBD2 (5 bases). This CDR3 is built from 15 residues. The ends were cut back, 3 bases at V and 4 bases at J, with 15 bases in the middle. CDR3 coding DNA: TGTGCCAGCAGTTTCATTCCCGGGGTTTCAGAGACCCAGTACTTC. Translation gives CASSFIPGVSETQYF.

CDR3 sequence reads: CSESLQSPNYGYTF. In DNA form, the CDR3 reads TGCAGTGAGTCCCTCCAAAGTCCCAACTATGGCTACACCTTC. The chain uses TRBV20-1 and TRBJ1-2; D not certain. V was trimmed by 7 bases and J by 2 bases, leaving 17 bases between them. This CDR3 has 14 amino acids. Looked up from germline, CDR1 is DFQATT and CDR2 is SNEGSKA (reference sequence).

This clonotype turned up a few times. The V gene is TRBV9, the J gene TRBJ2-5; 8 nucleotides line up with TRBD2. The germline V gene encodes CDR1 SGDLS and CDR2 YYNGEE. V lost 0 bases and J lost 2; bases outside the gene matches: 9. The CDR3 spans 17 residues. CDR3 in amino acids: CASSVEDSGALQETQYF. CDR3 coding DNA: TGTGCCAGCAGCGTAGAGGATAGCGGGGCGTTACAAGAGACCCAGTACTTC.

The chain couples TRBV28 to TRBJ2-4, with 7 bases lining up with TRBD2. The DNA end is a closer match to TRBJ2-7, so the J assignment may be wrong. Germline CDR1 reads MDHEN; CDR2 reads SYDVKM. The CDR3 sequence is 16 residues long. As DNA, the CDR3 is TGTGCCAGCAGTGTCCCGGGGGGAGGGCCTTTCAACGAGCAGTACTTC. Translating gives CASSVPGGGPFNEQYF.

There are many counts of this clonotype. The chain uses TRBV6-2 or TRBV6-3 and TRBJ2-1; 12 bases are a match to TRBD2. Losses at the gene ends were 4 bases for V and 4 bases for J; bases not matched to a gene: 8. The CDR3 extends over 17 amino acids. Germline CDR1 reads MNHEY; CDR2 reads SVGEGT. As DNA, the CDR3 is TGTGCCAGCAGTTCTCCGGGACTAGCGGGCAGGTACAATGAGCAGTTCTTC. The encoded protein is CASSSPGLAGRYNEQFF.

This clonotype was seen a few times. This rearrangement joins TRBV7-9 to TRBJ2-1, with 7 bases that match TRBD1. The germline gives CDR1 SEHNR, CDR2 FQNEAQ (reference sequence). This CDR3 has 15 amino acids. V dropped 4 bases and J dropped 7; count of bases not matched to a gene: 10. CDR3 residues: CASSSPDRMGNEQFF. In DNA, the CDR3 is TGTGCCAGCAGCTCGCCGGACAGGATGGGGAATGAGCAGTTCTTC.

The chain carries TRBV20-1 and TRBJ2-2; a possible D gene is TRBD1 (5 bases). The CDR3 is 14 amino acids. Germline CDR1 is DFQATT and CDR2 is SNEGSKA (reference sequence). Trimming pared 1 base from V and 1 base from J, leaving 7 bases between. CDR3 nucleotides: TGCAGTGCTAGAGTCCAGGGGAACACCGGGGAGCTGTTTTTT. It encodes CSARVQGNTGELFF.

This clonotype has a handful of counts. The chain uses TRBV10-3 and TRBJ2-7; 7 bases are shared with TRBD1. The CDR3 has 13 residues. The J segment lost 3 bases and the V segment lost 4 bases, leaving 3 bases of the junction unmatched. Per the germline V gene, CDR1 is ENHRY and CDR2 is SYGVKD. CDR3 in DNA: TGTGCCATCAGTGTGGACAGGCGCTACGAGCAGTACTTC. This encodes CAISVDRRYEQYF.

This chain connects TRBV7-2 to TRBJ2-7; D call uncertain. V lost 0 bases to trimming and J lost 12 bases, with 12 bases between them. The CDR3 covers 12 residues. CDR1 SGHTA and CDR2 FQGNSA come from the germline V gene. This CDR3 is CASSLALPTPYF. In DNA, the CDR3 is TGTGCCAGCAGCTTAGCTTTGCCTACCCCGTACTTC.

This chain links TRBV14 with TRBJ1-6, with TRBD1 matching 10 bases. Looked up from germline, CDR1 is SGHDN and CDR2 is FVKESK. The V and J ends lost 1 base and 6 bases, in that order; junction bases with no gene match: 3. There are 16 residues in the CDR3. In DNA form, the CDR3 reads TGTGCCAGCAGCCAAGCCCGACAGGGGGCTAATTCACCCCTCCACTTT. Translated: CASSQARQGANSPLHF.

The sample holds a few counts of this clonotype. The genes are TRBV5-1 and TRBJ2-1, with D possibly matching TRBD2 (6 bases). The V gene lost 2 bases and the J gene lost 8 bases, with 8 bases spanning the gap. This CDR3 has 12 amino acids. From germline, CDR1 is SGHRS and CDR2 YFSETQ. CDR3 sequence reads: CASSFWGDEQFF. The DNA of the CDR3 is TGCGCCAGCAGCTTTTGGGGGGATGAGCAGTTCTTC.

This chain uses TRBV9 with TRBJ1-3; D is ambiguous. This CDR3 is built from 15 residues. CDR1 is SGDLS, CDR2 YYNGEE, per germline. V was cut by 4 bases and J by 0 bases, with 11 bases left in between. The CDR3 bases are TGTGCCAGCAGCTCCCAGTTAAACTCTGGAAACACCATATATTTT. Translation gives CASSSQLNSGNTIYF. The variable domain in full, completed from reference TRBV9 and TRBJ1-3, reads DSGVTQTPKHLITATGQRVTLRCSPRSGDLSVYWYQQSLDQGLQFLIQYYNGEERAKGNILERFSAQQFPDLHSELNLSSLELGDSALYFCASSSQLNSGNTIYFGEGSWLTVV.

This CDR3 is CSVGQVLRKETQYF. For the CDR3, the DNA is TGCAGCGTTGGCCAGGTACTCCGAAAAGAGACCCAGTACTTC. The V gene is TRBV29-1, the J gene TRBJ2-5; D unresolved. The CDR3 runs 14 residues. Trimming pared 4 bases from V and 3 bases from J, leaving 15 bases between. The V gene's germline CDR1 is SQVTM and CDR2 ANQGSEA.

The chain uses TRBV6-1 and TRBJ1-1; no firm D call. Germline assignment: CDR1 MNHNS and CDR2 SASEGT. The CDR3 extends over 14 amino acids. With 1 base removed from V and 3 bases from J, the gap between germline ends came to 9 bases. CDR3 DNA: TGTGCCAGCAGTGAAGACCAGGAGGACACTGAAGCTTTCTTT. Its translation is CASSEDQEDTEAFF.

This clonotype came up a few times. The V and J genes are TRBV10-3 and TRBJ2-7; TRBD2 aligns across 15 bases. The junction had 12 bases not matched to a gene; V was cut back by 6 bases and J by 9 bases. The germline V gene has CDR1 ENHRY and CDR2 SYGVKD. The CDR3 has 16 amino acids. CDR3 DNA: TGTGCCATCAGAAAGGGACTAGCGGGAGGAGATGGGATGCAGTACTTC. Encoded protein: CAIRKGLAGGDGMQYF.

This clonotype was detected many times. The CDR3 coding sequence is TGCGCCAGCAGCCAAGAACGGGACAGACACAATGAGCAGTTCTTC. Protein sequence: CASSQERDRHNEQFF. The chain uses TRBV4-1 and TRBJ2-1, with 7 positions matching TRBD1. CDR1 is MGHRA and CDR2 is YSYEKL in the germline V gene. The V and J ends lost 0 bases and 5 bases, in that order; junction bases with no gene match: 4. The CDR3 extends over 15 amino acids.

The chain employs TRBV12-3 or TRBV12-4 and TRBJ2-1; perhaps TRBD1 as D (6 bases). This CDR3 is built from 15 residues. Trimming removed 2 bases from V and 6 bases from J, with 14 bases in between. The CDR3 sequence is CASSLLQGLGNEQFF. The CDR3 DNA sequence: TGTGCCAGCAGTTTATTGCAGGGGTTGGGCAATGAGCAGTTCTTC.

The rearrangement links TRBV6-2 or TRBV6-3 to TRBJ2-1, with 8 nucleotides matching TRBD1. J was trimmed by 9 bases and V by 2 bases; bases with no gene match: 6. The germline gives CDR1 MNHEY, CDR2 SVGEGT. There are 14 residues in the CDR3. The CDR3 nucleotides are TGTGCCAGCAGTTACGGACAGGGTCGGAGTGAGCAGTTCTTC. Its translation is CASSYGQGRSEQFF.

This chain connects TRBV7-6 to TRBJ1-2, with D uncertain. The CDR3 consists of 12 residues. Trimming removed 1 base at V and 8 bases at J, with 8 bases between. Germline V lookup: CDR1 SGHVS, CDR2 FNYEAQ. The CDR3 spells CASSLDPRGYTF. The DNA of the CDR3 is TGTGCCAGCAGCTTAGATCCCCGCGGCTACACCTTC.

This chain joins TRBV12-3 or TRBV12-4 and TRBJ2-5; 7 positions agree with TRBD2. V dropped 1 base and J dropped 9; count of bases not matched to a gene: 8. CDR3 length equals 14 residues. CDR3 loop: CASSLGPGREAQYF. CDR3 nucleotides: TGTGCCAGCAGTTTAGGCCCTGGGAGGGAGGCCCAGTACTTC.

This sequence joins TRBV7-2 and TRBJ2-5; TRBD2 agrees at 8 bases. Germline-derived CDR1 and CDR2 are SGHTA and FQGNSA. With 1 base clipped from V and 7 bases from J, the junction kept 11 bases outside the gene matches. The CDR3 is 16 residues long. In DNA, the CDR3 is TGTGCCAGCAGCTTAGTCTCGGGACTAGACGTTGTGACCCAGTACTTC. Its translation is CASSLVSGLDVVTQYF.